Presented here are 9 T cell receptor beta chains from one specimen sequenced in a study of blood T cell repertoires in COVID-19 (TCRdb year 2020). Libraries were prepared through the immunoSEQ multiplex PCR assay. TCRdb holds this immuneACCESS table with in-frame rearrangements only. Some clones are missing; in checked studies, unresolved V genes explain under half, and the rest has no known cause. The sample table holds about 41,000 clones, of which 76% were seen once. The ten largest clones capture roughly a quarter of the sample. The sample taken for sequencing was peripheral blood. These receptors came from a man older than 75 with acute or convalescent COVID-19.

This clone was seen once. The rearrangement uses TRBV5-1 and TRBJ2-3; TRBD2 aligns across 9 bases. CDR3 length: 17 amino acids. Germline V CDR1 and CDR2: SGHRS, YFSETQ. J was trimmed by 0 bases and V by 1 base; bases with no gene match: 6. This CDR3 reads CASSLTGGRASTDTQYF. The CDR3 DNA sequence: TGCGCCAGCAGCTTGACTGGCGGGAGGGCCAGCACAGATACGCAGTATTTT.

This clone was seen just once. The genes are TRBV10-3 and TRBJ1-6; tentatively, D is TRBD1 (6 bases). The CDR3 runs 13 residues. Looked up from germline, CDR1 is ENHRY and CDR2 is SYGVKD. V was shortened by 6 bases and J by 7 bases, with 10 bases between the two germline ends. In DNA, the CDR3 is TGTGCCATCAGGTCAGGGGTGAATTCACCCCTCCACTTT. Translating gives CAIRSGVNSPLHF.

The chain recombines TRBV28 with TRBJ1-1, with D perhaps TRBD1 (5 bases). The CDR3 consists of 14 residues. V was cut by 1 base and J by 1 base, with 7 bases left in between. Germline values: CDR1 MDHEN, CDR2 SYDVKM. The CDR3 DNA follows: TGTGCCAGCAGTTTATTTAGGGGGAACACTGAAGCTTTCTTT. Translated: CASSLFRGNTEAFF.

This sequence joins TRBV28 and TRBJ1-6; D remains unclear. The CDR3 is made up of 16 amino acids. V lost 1 base to trimming and J lost 4 bases, with 11 bases between them. The germline CDR1 and CDR2 sequences are MDHEN and SYDVKM. In DNA form, the CDR3 reads TGTGCCAGCAGTTTATACCAGGCCTCGTATAATTCACCCCTCCACTTT. Amino acid sequence: CASSLYQASYNSPLHF.

V gene TRBV2 combines with J gene TRBJ2-7; TRBD1 aligns across 8 bases. Germline loops: CDR1 SNHLY, CDR2 FYNNEI. This CDR3 has 15 amino acids. J gave up 3 bases and V 4 bases, and 8 bases lay outside the gene matches. The CDR3 DNA follows: TGTGCCAGCAGTGGGGGGCAGGGGGCATTCTACGAGCAGTACTTC. This encodes CASSGGQGAFYEQYF.

This chain links TRBV6-5 with TRBJ1-3, with D possibly TRBD1 on 5 matching bases. The CDR3 totals 14 residues. The germline gives CDR1 MNHEY, CDR2 SVGAGI. V was shortened by 5 bases and J by 0 bases, with 8 bases between the two germline ends. In nucleotides, the CDR3 is TGTGCCAGCAGTACCCAGGGCTCTGGAAACACCATATATTTT. Its protein is CASSTQGSGNTIYF.

The CDR3 sequence: CASSYRDTEAFF. CDR3 DNA: TGTGCCAGCAGTTACCGAGACACTGAAGCTTTCTTT. V is TRBV6-6 and J is TRBJ1-1; D is uncertain. V was pared by 2 bases and J by 3 bases, with 4 bases between. Germline V lookup: CDR1 MNHNY, CDR2 SVGAGI (reference sequence). The CDR3 has 12 amino acids.

The CDR3 DNA reads as TGTGCCAGCAGTGAATTAGGTGTGGGGCGCACTGAAGCTTTCTTT. Translation gives CASSELGVGRTEAFF. This chain connects TRBV2 to TRBJ1-1; D is perhaps TRBD1 (5 bases). The length of the CDR3 is 15 residues. V lost 2 bases and J lost 4, with 14 bases in between. Germline V gives CDR1 SNHLY, CDR2 FYNNEI.

There are a few counts of this clone. V and J are TRBV7-9 and TRBJ2-7; D uncertain. Germline V gene data show CDR1 as SEHNR and CDR2 as FQNEAQ (reference sequence). This CDR3 is 14 amino acids long. V was trimmed by 4 bases and J by 2 bases, leaving 12 bases between them. Here the CDR3 reads CASSSMAGPYEQYF. In DNA form, the CDR3 reads TGTGCCAGCAGCTCAATGGCAGGTCCCTACGAGCAGTACTTC.